The following is a TCR beta chain sequence with its context. A sample-barcoded 5' primer and a J-beta primer mix were used in a second PCR of about 7 to 12 cycles. TCRdb recomputed calls from the 5' RACE reads with MiXCR, one row per CDR3 protein. The sample has about 1,800,000 distinct CDR3 sequences, 25% to 30% seen once. The sample is drawn from a study of blood T cells in healthy people across ages. Turning to the study itself: When template switching was applied, about one barcoded beta molecule was captured per two T cells.

Each sample yielded at least 6 million isolated PBMCs. Sequenced input: blood. The clonotype was recovered from a woman younger than 45 in good health.

DNA for the CDR3: TGTGCCAGCAGTTCCCCGGGACTTTCGTTCTTGCAGTACTTC. It specifies CASSSPGLSFLQYF. This sequence joins TRBV6-6 and TRBJ2-7, with D possibly TRBD2 on 6 matching bases. CDR3 length equals 14 residues. Germline values: CDR1 MNHNY, CDR2 SVGAGI (reference sequence). V was trimmed by 4 bases and J by 9 bases, leaving 19 bases between them.